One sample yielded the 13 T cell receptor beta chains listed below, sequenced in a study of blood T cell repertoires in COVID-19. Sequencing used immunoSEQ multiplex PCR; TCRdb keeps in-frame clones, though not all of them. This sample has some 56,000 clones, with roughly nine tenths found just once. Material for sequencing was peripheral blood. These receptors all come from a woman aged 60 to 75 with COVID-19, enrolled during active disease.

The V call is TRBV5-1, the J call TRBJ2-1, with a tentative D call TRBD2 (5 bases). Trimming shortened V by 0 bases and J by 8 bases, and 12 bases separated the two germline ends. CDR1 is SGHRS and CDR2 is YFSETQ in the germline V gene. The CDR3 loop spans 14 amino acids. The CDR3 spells CASSLAQDGDEQFF. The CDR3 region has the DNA TGCGCCAGCAGCTTGGCCCAGGACGGGGATGAGCAGTTCTTC.

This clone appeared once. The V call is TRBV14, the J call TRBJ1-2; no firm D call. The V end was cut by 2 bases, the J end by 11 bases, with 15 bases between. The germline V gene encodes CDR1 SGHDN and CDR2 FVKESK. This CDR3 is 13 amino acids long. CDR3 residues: CASSQLPKLRYTF. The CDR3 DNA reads TGTGCCAGCAGCCAACTGCCGAAATTGAGGTACACCTTC.

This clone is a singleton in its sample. For the CDR3, the DNA is TGTGCCAGCAGTTACTCGAACAGGGGGGATCAGCCCCAGCATTTT. Residues: CASSYSNRGDQPQHF. The rearrangement uses TRBV6-5 and TRBJ1-5; TRBD1 matches 8 bases. The trim removed 0 bases at V and 5 bases at J, leaving 3 bases unmatched. Germline-derived CDR1 and CDR2 are MNHEY and SVGAGI. CDR3 length: 15 residues.

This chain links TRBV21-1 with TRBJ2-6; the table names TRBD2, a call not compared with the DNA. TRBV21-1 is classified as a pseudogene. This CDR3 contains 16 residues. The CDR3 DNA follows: TGTGCCAGCAGCAGGGGGGGAAACTCTGGGGCCAACGTCCTGACTTTC. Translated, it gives CASSRGGNSGANVLTF.

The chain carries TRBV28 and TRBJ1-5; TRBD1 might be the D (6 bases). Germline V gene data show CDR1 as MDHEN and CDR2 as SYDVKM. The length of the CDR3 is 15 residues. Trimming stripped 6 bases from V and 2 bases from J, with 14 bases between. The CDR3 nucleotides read TGTGCCAGCAGCGGACCGGGACATCGCAATCAGCCCCAGCATTTT. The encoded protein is CASSGPGHRNQPQHF. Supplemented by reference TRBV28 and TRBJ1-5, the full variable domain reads DVKVTQSSRYLVKRTGEKVFLECVQDMDHENMFWYRQDPGLGLRLIYFSYDVKMKEKGDIPEGYSVSREKKERFSLILESASTNQTSMYLCASSGPGHRNQPQHFGDGTRLSIL.

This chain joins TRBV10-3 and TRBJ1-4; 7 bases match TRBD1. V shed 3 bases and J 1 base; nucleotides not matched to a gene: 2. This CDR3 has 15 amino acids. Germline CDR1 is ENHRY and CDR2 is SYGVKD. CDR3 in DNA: TGTGCCATCAGTGATAGACAGGGAACTAATGAAAAACTGTTTTTT. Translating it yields CAISDRQGTNEKLFF.

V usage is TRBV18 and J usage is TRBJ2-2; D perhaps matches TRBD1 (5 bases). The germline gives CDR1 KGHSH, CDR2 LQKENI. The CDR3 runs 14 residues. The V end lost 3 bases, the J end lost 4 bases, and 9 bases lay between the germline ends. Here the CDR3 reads CASSPQGGTGELFF. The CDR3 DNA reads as TGTGCCAGCTCACCCCAGGGCGGCACCGGGGAGCTGTTTTTT.

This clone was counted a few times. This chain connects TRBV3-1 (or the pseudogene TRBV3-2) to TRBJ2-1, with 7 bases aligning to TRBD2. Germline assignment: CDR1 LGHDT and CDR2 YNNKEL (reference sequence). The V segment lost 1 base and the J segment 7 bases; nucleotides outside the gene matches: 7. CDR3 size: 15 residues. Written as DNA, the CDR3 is TGTGCCAGCAGCCAAGTGAGCGGGGTCGGGAATGAGCAGTTCTTC. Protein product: CASSQVSGVGNEQFF.

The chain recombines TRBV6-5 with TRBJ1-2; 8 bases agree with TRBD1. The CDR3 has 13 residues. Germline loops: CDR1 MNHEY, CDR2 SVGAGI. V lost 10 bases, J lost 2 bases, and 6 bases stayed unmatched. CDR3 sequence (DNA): TGTGCCATCAGGGGACAGGCCAACTATGGCTACACCTTC. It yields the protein CAIRGQANYGYTF.

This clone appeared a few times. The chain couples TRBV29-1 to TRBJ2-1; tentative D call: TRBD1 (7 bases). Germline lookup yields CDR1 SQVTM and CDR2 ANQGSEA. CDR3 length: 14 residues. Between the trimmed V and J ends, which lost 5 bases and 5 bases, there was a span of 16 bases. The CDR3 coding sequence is TGCAGCGTTTTACCCCAGGGGGAGGACAATGAGCAGTTCTTC. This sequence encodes CSVLPQGEDNEQFF.

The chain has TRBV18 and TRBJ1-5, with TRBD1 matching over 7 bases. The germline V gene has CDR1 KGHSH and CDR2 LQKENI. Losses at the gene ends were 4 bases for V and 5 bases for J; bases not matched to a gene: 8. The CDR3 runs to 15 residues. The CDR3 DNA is TGTGCCAGCTCACTTCGACAGGGAGCGGATCAGCCCCAGCATTTT. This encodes CASSLRQGADQPQHF.

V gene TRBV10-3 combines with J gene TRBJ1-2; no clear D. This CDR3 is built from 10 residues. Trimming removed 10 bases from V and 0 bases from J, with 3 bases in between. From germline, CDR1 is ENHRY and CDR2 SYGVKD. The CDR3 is CATSNYGYTF. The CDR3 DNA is TGTGCCACCTCTAACTATGGCTACACCTTC.

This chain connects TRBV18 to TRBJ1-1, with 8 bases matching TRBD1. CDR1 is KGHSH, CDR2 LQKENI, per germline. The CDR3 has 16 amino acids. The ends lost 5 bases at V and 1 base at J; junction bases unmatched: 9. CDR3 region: CASSAGQGLENTEAFF. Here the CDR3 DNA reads TGTGCCAGCTCAGCCGGACAGGGTTTGGAGAACACTGAAGCTTTCTTT.